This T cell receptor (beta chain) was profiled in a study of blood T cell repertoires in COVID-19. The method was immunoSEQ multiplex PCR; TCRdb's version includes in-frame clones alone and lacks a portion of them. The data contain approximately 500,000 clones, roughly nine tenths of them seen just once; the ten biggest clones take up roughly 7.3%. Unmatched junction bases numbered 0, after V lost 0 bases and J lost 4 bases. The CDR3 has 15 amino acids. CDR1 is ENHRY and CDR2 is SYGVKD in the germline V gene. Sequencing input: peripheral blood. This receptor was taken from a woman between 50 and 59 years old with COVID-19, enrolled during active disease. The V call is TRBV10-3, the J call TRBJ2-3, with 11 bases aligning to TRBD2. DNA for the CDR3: TGTGCCATCAGTGAGTCTAGCGGGGGGGCAGATACGCAGTATTTT. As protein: CAISESSGGADTQYF.